This T cell receptor (beta chain) is from a study of T cell changes during pregnancy in multiple sclerosis. The assay was immunoSEQ multiplex PCR, and TCRdb's table has in-frame clones only and misses some. The sample lists tens of thousands of clones, about nine tenths occurring once. CDR1 is LNHDA, CDR2 SQIVND, per germline (reference sequence). Deletions cut 6 bases from V and 0 bases from J, with 6 bases between. The CDR3 sequence is 13 residues long. The gene calls are TRBV19 and TRBJ1-3, with D possibly matching TRBD1 (5 bases). The origin of this receptor is a female donor in good health, enrolled as a control in a pregnancy study. The sample here was peripheral blood, taken in the first trimester of pregnancy. CDR3 in DNA: TGTGCCAGTAGGACAGACTCTGGAAACACCATATATTTT. Its protein product is CASRTDSGNTIYF.